The 14 T cell receptor beta chains below were found in one sample sequenced in a study of CD8+ T cells in alopecia areata. RNA extraction was followed by reverse transcription into cDNA, which acted as the sequencing template. Sequencing was performed with immunoSEQ multiplex PCR; in TCRdb, only in-frame clones are kept and a portion is missing. The sample shows more than 150,000 clones, around three fifths of them seen only once. Sequenced here: CD4+ T cells sorted from blood, sampled at week 0. These receptors were obtained from a human donor with alopecia areata.

V is TRBV7-2 and J is TRBJ1-2, with D tentatively TRBD1 (5 bases). The CDR3 runs to 14 residues. Per the germline V gene, CDR1 is SGHTA and CDR2 is FQGNSA. V was shortened by 6 bases and J by 7 bases, with 18 bases between the two germline ends. CDR3 residues: CASRPGHVGLGYTF. CDR3 DNA sequence: TGTGCCAGCAGACCGGGCCACGTGGGGCTTGGCTACACCTTC.

The V and J genes are TRBV4-1 and TRBJ2-6; maybe TRBD2 (5 bases). The CDR3 is 15 residues long. Trimming shortened V by 1 base and J by 2 bases, and 6 bases separated the two germline ends. The germline CDR1 and CDR2 sequences are MGHRA and YSYEKL. The CDR3 spells CASSQGRTGANVLTF. Written as DNA, the CDR3 is TGCGCCAGCAGCCAAGGGAGGACTGGGGCCAACGTCCTGACTTTC.

This chain joins TRBV30 and TRBJ2-2, with D perhaps assigned TRBD1 or TRBD2 (7 bases each). This CDR3 contains 15 residues. V gave up 0 bases and J gave up 5 bases, with 13 bases separating them. The germline V gene has CDR1 GTSNPN and CDR2 SVGIG (reference sequence). The CDR3 region is CAWSVQGTMTGELFF. As DNA, the CDR3 is TGTGCCTGGAGTGTACAGGGGACTATGACCGGGGAGCTGTTTTTT.

The table lists this clone with a few counts. V and J are TRBV15 and TRBJ1-5, with D uncertain. V was clipped by 5 bases and J by 0 bases, with 8 bases between them. Germline-derived CDR1 and CDR2 are LNHNV and YYDKDF (reference sequence). The CDR3 is made up of 14 amino acids. The CDR3 DNA sequence: TGTGCCACCAGCGGGGTAAATAGCAATCAGCCCCAGCATTTT. It encodes CATSGVNSNQPQHF.

CDR3 sequence reads: CASSLAEGPYGYTF. CDR3 nucleotide sequence: TGTGCCAGCAGCTTAGCGGAAGGGCCCTATGGCTACACCTTC. The chain uses TRBV7-9 and TRBJ1-2; D call uncertain. This CDR3 comprises 14 residues. Trimming removed 0 bases from V and 4 bases from J, with 9 bases in between. Germline assignment: CDR1 SEHNR and CDR2 FQNEAQ (reference sequence). The variable domain in full, completed from reference TRBV7-9 and TRBJ1-2, reads DTGVSQNPRHKITKRGQNVTFRCDPISEHNRLYWYRQTLGQGPEFLTYFQNEAQLEKSRLLSDRFSAERPKGSFSTLEIQRTEQGDSAMYLCASSLAEGPYGYTFGSGTRLTVV.

The V call is TRBV29-1, the J call TRBJ1-1; D ambiguous. Trimming stripped 6 bases from V and 0 bases from J, with 11 bases between. There are 13 residues in the CDR3. Germline V CDR1 and CDR2: SQVTM, ANQGSEA. In DNA, the CDR3 is TGCAGCGTCCAGCTCGGGGTGAACACTGAAGCTTTCTTT. It yields the protein CSVQLGVNTEAFF.

The J gene is TRBJ2-2, the V gene TRBV5-6, with 7 bases aligning to TRBD1. The germline V gene encodes CDR1 SGHDT and CDR2 YYEEEE. The CDR3 extends over 15 amino acids. V lost 4 bases and J lost 0; bases outside the gene matches: 3. The CDR3 sequence: CASSLGQTNTGELFF. The DNA for the CDR3 is TGTGCCAGCAGCCTGGGACAGACGAACACCGGGGAGCTGTTTTTT.

The chain uses TRBV7-2 and TRBJ2-2; the D gene is possibly TRBD1 (6 bases). The V and J ends lost 7 bases and 5 bases respectively, with 14 bases between them. The CDR3 covers 14 residues. Per the germline V gene, CDR1 is SGHTA and CDR2 is FQGNSA. This CDR3 is CASTHSTGTGELFF. The CDR3 DNA reads TGTGCCAGCACTCATTCTACAGGGACCGGGGAGCTGTTTTTT.

The chain links TRBV10-3 to TRBJ1-5, with D perhaps matching TRBD1 (6 bases). The CDR3 has 14 residues. CDR1 ENHRY and CDR2 SYGVKD come from the germline V gene. The ends were cut back, 3 bases at V and 3 bases at J, with 9 bases in the middle. CDR3 sequence: CAISEGGNNQPQHF. CDR3 DNA sequence: TGTGCCATCAGTGAAGGGGGAAACAATCAGCCCCAGCATTTT.

This clone was observed a few times. The J gene is TRBJ2-1, the V gene TRBV30; D remains unclear. Germline V gene data show CDR1 as GTSNPN and CDR2 as SVGIG (reference sequence). Trimming removed 5 bases at V and 8 bases at J, with 16 bases between. The CDR3 extends over 13 amino acids. CDR3 sequence (DNA): TGTGCCTGGTGTCTCCGTGCTAGGCATGAGCAGTTCTTC. Translated, it gives CAWCLRARHEQFF.

V gene TRBV29-1 combines with J gene TRBJ2-7; 11 bases line up with TRBD1. The CDR3 sequence is 14 residues long. Losses at the gene ends were 4 bases for V and 5 bases for J; bases not matched to a gene: 7. Germline loops: CDR1 SQVTM, CDR2 ANQGSEA. DNA of the CDR3: TGCAGCGTTGGCGGGACAGGGGGGGTGCACGAGCAGTACTTC. Amino acid sequence: CSVGGTGGVHEQYF.

The rearrangement joins TRBV7-7 to TRBJ2-2; D is uncertain. CDR3 size: 13 residues. Looked up from germline, CDR1 is SSHAT and CDR2 is FNYEAQ (reference sequence). The V end lost 1 base, the J end lost 7 bases, and 7 bases lay between the germline ends. CDR3 coding DNA: TGTGCCAGCAGCTTAGGCATGGGCGGGGAGCTGTTTTTT. Translated, it gives CASSLGMGGELFF.

V gene TRBV6-1 combines with J gene TRBJ2-7, with 7 bases fitting TRBD2. In germline, CDR1 is MNHNS, CDR2 SASEGT. There are 12 residues in the CDR3. The CDR3 here is CAGGKTAYEQYF. In DNA, the CDR3 is TGTGCGGGAGGGAAAACCGCCTACGAGCAGTACTTC.

J is TRBJ2-6 and V is TRBV2; D remains ambiguous. This CDR3 comprises 14 residues. Trimming removed 3 bases at V and 3 bases at J, with 6 bases between. Germline-derived CDR1 and CDR2 are SNHLY and FYNNEI. This CDR3 is CASSEFRGANVLTF. The CDR3 nucleotides read TGTGCCAGCAGTGAGTTCCGTGGGGCCAACGTCCTGACTTTC.